This T cell receptor beta chain derives from a study of blood T cell repertoires in COVID-19. The wider study: Acute-phase and convalescent COVID-19 samples originated in the United States, Italy and Spain. From T cells, B-cell-depleted T cells, or PBMCs came the material, which was cDNA or gDNA.

Ten or more counts support this clone. Measured with immunoSEQ multiplex PCR; TCRdb has only the in-frame clones, and not every one. The sample yields about 59,000 clones, around 67% seen once. CDR1 is SNHLY, CDR2 FYNNEI, per germline. V was cut by 9 bases and J by 3 bases, with 5 bases left in between. This CDR3 spans 11 amino acids. The sequenced sample consisted of peripheral blood. This TCR derives from a woman in her 70s with acute or convalescent COVID-19. The chain uses TRBV2 and TRBJ2-2; D is undetermined. The CDR3 sequence is CASLYTGELFF. The CDR3 DNA reads TGTGCCAGTTTATACACCGGGGAGCTGTTTTTT.